The T cell receptor beta chain described here comes from a study of blood T cell repertoires in COVID-19. For the study at large: Sample material is recorded as cDNA or gDNA derived from T cells, B-cell-depleted T cells, or PBMCs.

This clone was observed a few times. Method: immunoSEQ multiplex PCR; TCRdb's copy keeps in-frame clones and lacks some. Here the sample spans roughly 260,000 clones, approximately 77% being singletons. The germline CDR1 and CDR2 sequences are SQVTM and ANQGSEA. The length of the CDR3 is 16 residues. V was pared by 3 bases and J by 3 bases, with 19 bases between. J is TRBJ2-3 and V is TRBV29-1; tentatively, D is TRBD1 (5 bases). Sequencing was carried out using peripheral blood. The TCR originated in a woman under 30 with acute or convalescent COVID-19. CDR3 residues: CSVDHAREGPTDTQYF. For the CDR3, the DNA is TGCAGCGTTGATCACGCCAGGGAAGGTCCAACAGATACGCAGTATTTT.